This T cell receptor beta chain was observed in a study of shared clonotypes between healthy human individuals. Profiling relied on immunoSEQ multiplex PCR, and the TCRdb table lists in-frame clones only, not all of them. Among fewer than 3 million clones listed, around 92% were seen once. The CDR3 covers 15 residues. V shed 6 bases and J 4 bases; nucleotides not matched to a gene: 8. The germline gives CDR1 MDHEN, CDR2 SYDVKM. This TCR came from a man aged 18 to 29 in good health. Some clones in this sample may be carry-over from other donors' samples. This sequence joins TRBV28 and TRBJ2-1; 8 bases are a match to TRBD1. The sample taken for sequencing was naive CD4+ T cells from PBMCs. Subset reported: CD45RA+ positively selected. The CDR3 region is CASSPGGVGYNEQFF. The CDR3, as DNA: TGTGCCAGCAGCCCAGGGGGCGTAGGGTACAATGAGCAGTTCTTC.